Listed here are 29 T cell receptor beta chains from one sample, sequenced in a study of Tregs in tolerant kidney transplant recipients. Sequenced by immunoSEQ multiplex PCR; TCRdb stores in-frame clones only, minus some. The sample yields around 50,000 clones, about 83% seen once. Sequenced sample: CD4+ T cells from blood. Source of these receptors: a human donor in good health.

The rearrangement links TRBV6-1 to TRBJ2-3, with 13 bases identical to TRBD2. The CDR3 spans 17 residues. V was pared by 3 bases and J by 5 bases, with 8 bases of the junction left unmatched. From germline, CDR1 is MNHNS and CDR2 SASEGT. Written as DNA, the CDR3 is TGTGCCAGCAGTGATAGGTGGACTAGCGGGAGAAAAGATACGCAGTATTTT. As protein: CASSDRWTSGRKDTQYF.

The gene calls are TRBV10-3 and TRBJ2-3, with D perhaps TRBD2 (5 bases). V lost 7 bases, J lost 2 bases, and 13 bases lay in between. The CDR3 covers 14 residues. Germline V gives CDR1 ENHRY, CDR2 SYGVKD. CDR3 sequence reads: CAIKWAGPTDTQYF. The CDR3, as DNA: TGTGCCATCAAATGGGCGGGTCCCACAGATACGCAGTATTTT.

The chain combines TRBV11-1 with TRBJ2-7, with 9 positions matching TRBD2. Germline lookup yields CDR1 SGHAT and CDR2 FQDESV (reference sequence). Losses at the gene ends were 5 bases for V and 6 bases for J; bases not matched to a gene: 11. This CDR3 spans 15 amino acids. The CDR3 loop is CASSRRQGLAGEQYF. The CDR3 nucleotides are TGTGCCAGCAGCCGAAGGCAGGGACTAGCTGGCGAGCAGTACTTC.

V and J are TRBV9 and TRBJ2-5; 12 nucleotides agree with TRBD2. The V segment lost 0 bases and the J segment 2 bases; nucleotides outside the gene matches: 5. This CDR3 contains 17 residues. The V gene's germline CDR1 is SGDLS and CDR2 YYNGEE. The CDR3 sequence: CASSVGPTSGGQETQYF. CDR3 sequence (DNA): TGTGCCAGCAGCGTAGGGCCGACTAGCGGGGGACAAGAGACCCAGTACTTC.

The rearrangement joins TRBV9 to TRBJ1-2, with 12 bases that match TRBD1. The germline gives CDR1 SGDLS, CDR2 YYNGEE. The V and J ends lost 0 bases and 8 bases, in that order; junction bases with no gene match: 5. The CDR3 has 15 amino acids. Here the CDR3 DNA reads TGTGCCAGCAGCGTAGAAGGGACAGGGGGCAGGGGCTACACCTTC. This translates into CASSVEGTGGRGYTF.

The chain recombines TRBV19 with TRBJ1-3; D unclear. CDR3 length equals 16 residues. V lost 3 bases and J lost 0, with 12 bases in between. Germline V gene data show CDR1 as LNHDA and CDR2 as SQIVND (reference sequence). The CDR3 region is CASSISAMNSGNTIYF. The CDR3 DNA follows: TGTGCCAGTAGTATCTCGGCCATGAACTCTGGAAACACCATATATTTT.

This sequence joins TRBV9 and TRBJ1-5, with 9 nucleotides matching TRBD1. Germline CDR1 and CDR2: SGDLS and YYNGEE. V lost 0 bases to trimming and J lost 1 base; unmatched junction nucleotides: 8. CDR3 length: 18 amino acids. DNA for the CDR3: TGTGCCAGCAGCGTAGGACGGGTGACAGGGGGAAGCAATCAGCCCCAGCATTTT. It codes for CASSVGRVTGGSNQPQHF. Filled out from reference TRBV9 and TRBJ1-5, the complete variable domain reads DSGVTQTPKHLITATGQRVTLRCSPRSGDLSVYWYQQSLDQGLQFLIQYYNGEERAKGNILERFSAQQFPDLHSELNLSSLELGDSALYFCASSVGRVTGGSNQPQHFGDGTRLSIL.

This chain connects TRBV27 to TRBJ1-2; no clear D. With 9 bases removed from V and 3 bases from J, the gap between germline ends came to 14 bases. The CDR3 is made up of 13 amino acids. Germline CDR1 MNHEY, CDR2 SMNVEV (reference sequence). The CDR3 loop reads CARADWEDYGYTF. The CDR3 bases are TGTGCCAGGGCTGACTGGGAGGACTATGGCTACACCTTC.

The chain carries TRBV4-1 and TRBJ2-1; 14 bases line up with TRBD2. The CDR3 covers 16 residues. Trimming took 10 bases from V and 10 from J; bases not matched to a gene: 15. Germline CDR1 is MGHRA and CDR2 is YSYEKL. The DNA for the CDR3 is TGCGCCACCCGAAGGGGGACTAGCGGGGGATCGGACGAGCAGTTCTTC. Its translation is CATRRGTSGGSDEQFF.

This chain uses TRBV5-6 with TRBJ2-3; D uncertain. Germline V lookup: CDR1 SGHDT, CDR2 YYEEEE. The CDR3 spans 16 residues. Trimming cost V 2 bases and J 1 base, with 14 bases left between them. The CDR3 DNA follows: TGTGCCAGCAGCTTCGGTCCCCCGGTGGGCACAGATACGCAGTATTTT. Translating gives CASSFGPPVGTDTQYF.

The chain has TRBV7-2 and TRBJ1-5, with D unclear. The V end was cut by 1 base, the J end by 4 bases, with 5 bases between. CDR1 and CDR2 (germline): SGHTA, FQGNSA. The CDR3 has 13 amino acids. The CDR3 here is CASSLGPNQPQHF. In DNA form, the CDR3 reads TGTGCCAGCAGCTTAGGCCCTAATCAGCCCCAGCATTTT.

For the CDR3, the DNA is TGTGCTAGTGGTTTGGGGGTCGGGAGGGACAATGAGCAGTTCTTC. Translating it yields CASGLGVGRDNEQFF. The rearrangement links TRBV12-5 to TRBJ2-1; 8 nucleotides align to TRBD2. The CDR3 loop spans 15 amino acids. Trimming took 1 base from V and 5 from J; bases not matched to a gene: 4. Germline CDR1 reads LGHNT; CDR2 reads FRNRAP.

A single count supports this clone. The chain has TRBV2 and TRBJ1-1; TRBD1 might be the D (6 bases). The CDR3 loop spans 13 amino acids. V gave up 5 bases and J gave up 4 bases, with 11 bases separating them. Germline-derived CDR1 and CDR2 are SNHLY and FYNNEI. CDR3 residues: CASSLGGSTEAFF. The CDR3 DNA reads as TGTGCCAGCAGTTTAGGGGGAAGCACTGAAGCTTTCTTT.

This chain joins TRBV11-2 and TRBJ2-7; the D is unclear. Trimming took 0 bases from V and 7 from J, leaving 10 bases between them. CDR3 length equals 13 residues. CDR1 and CDR2 from the germline V gene are SGHAT and FQNNGV. CDR3: CASSLDPTAEQYF. The CDR3 DNA is TGTGCCAGCAGCTTAGACCCCACAGCTGAGCAGTACTTC.

Note on this clone: The junction shows a germline mismatch at one end, possibly a read error. This chain joins TRBV9 and TRBJ2-5; D remains ambiguous. CDR1 and CDR2 (germline): SGDLS, YYNGEE. This CDR3 spans 14 amino acids. CDR3 sequence: CASSPMVLEDTQYF. As DNA, the CDR3 is TGTGCCAGCAGCCCCATGGTCCTGGAAGATACCCAGTACTTC. The whole variable domain, remainder taken from reference TRBV9 and TRBJ2-5, is DSGVTQTPKHLITATGQRVTLRCSPRSGDLSVYWYQQSLDQGLQFLIQYYNGEERAKGNILERFSAQQFPDLHSELNLSSLELGDSALYFCASSPMVLEDTQYFGPGTRLLVL.

This chain joins TRBV13 and TRBJ2-2; 12 nucleotides match TRBD1. V shed 5 bases, J shed 7 bases, and the junction held 5 bases outside the gene matches. Germline V gene lookup returns CDR1 PRHDT and CDR2 FYEKMQ (reference sequence). The length of the CDR3 is 15 residues. The CDR3, as DNA: TGTGCCAGCAGCCTGGGACAGGGGGCTCTCGGGGAGCTGTTTTTT. This gives the protein CASSLGQGALGELFF.

The chain is built from TRBV30 and TRBJ1-2; D perhaps matches TRBD1 (5 bases). Germline V lookup: CDR1 GTSNPN, CDR2 SVGIG (reference sequence). V dropped 4 bases and J dropped 8 bases, with 17 bases sitting between them. The CDR3 extends over 13 amino acids. As DNA, the CDR3 is TGTGCCTGGAAGGGGACCGGGGCTGACGGCTACACCTTC. This codes for CAWKGTGADGYTF.

The chain uses TRBV15 and TRBJ2-5; tentative D call: TRBD2 (6 bases). Germline V gives CDR1 LNHNV, CDR2 YYDKDF (reference sequence). This CDR3 is 15 amino acids long. Trimming stripped 1 base from V and 4 bases from J, with 13 bases between. Here the CDR3 reads CATSRGFAGRETQYF. As DNA, the CDR3 is TGTGCCACCAGCAGAGGGTTCGCGGGACGAGAGACCCAGTACTTC.

V and J are TRBV28 and TRBJ2-7; D unclear. Trimming pared 2 bases from V and 9 bases from J, leaving 14 bases between. This CDR3 spans 13 amino acids. Germline CDR1 is MDHEN and CDR2 is SYDVKM. In DNA form, the CDR3 reads TGTGCCAGCAGTTTAAGAGTCCCTCCGGGGCAGTACTTC. Translated: CASSLRVPPGQYF.

The chain is built from TRBV5-1 and TRBJ1-3, with D perhaps matching TRBD1 (5 bases). Germline lookup yields CDR1 SGHRS and CDR2 YFSETQ. CDR3 size: 17 residues. Trimming shortened V by 4 bases and J by 2 bases, and 19 bases separated the two germline ends. The CDR3 protein is CASSPDPGGLTGNTIYF. As DNA, the CDR3 is TGCGCCAGCAGCCCGGACCCCGGGGGATTGACTGGAAACACCATATATTTT. The full variable domain, in which reference TRBV5-1 and TRBJ1-3 provide the parts outside the CDR3, is KAGVTQTPRYLIKTRGQQVTLSCSPISGHRSVSWYQQTPGQGLQFLFEYFSETQRNKGNFPGRFSGRQFSNSRSEMNVSTLELGDSALYLCASSPDPGGLTGNTIYFGEGSWLTVV.

Remarks on this clone: Sequence at one end of the junction differs from germline and may be a read error. This chain links TRBV14 with TRBJ2-7; TRBD1 is a possible D gene (6 bases). Per the germline V gene, CDR1 is SGHDN and CDR2 is FVKESK. This CDR3 is built from 13 residues. The CDR3 DNA reads as TGTGCCACCAGCGGACAGTCCCCCTACGAGCAGTACTTC. It codes for CATSGQSPYEQYF. The whole variable domain, filled in from reference TRBV14 and TRBJ2-7, reads EAGVTQFPSHSVIEKGQTVTLRCDPISGHDNLYWYRRVMGKEIKFLLHFVKESKQDESGMPNNRFLAERTGGTYSTLKVQPAELEDSGVYFCATSGQSPYEQYFGPGTRLTVT.

The chain couples TRBV7-2 to TRBJ1-4; D is unclear. The CDR3 runs to 12 residues. The germline V gene encodes CDR1 SGHTA and CDR2 FQGNSA. Deletions cut 2 bases from V and 10 bases from J, with 8 bases between. CDR3 nucleotide sequence: TGTGCCAGCAGCTTAATAGAGGGAAAACTGTTTTTT. As protein: CASSLIEGKLFF.

This clone occurred a few times. The V gene is TRBV4-1, the J gene TRBJ2-7; no reliable D call. This CDR3 has 15 residues. The V and J ends lost 1 base and 2 bases respectively, with 12 bases between them. CDR1 MGHRA and CDR2 YSYEKL come from the germline V gene. CDR3 residues: CASSQASFSAYEQYF. The CDR3, as DNA: TGCGCCAGCAGCCAAGCGTCTTTTTCTGCCTACGAGCAGTACTTC.

This clone turned up a few times. The V gene is TRBV7-2, the J gene TRBJ2-1, with 11 bases lining up with TRBD2. J gave up 7 bases and V 3 bases, and 5 bases lay outside the gene matches. The CDR3 covers 15 residues. Germline V gene data show CDR1 as SGHTA and CDR2 as FQGNSA. CDR3 region: CASSFISGGANEQFF. CDR3 in DNA: TGTGCCAGCAGCTTTATTAGCGGGGGGGCGAATGAGCAGTTCTTC.

The chain employs TRBV21-1 and TRBJ2-2. TRBV21-1 is shown as a pseudogene. The CDR3 totals 15 residues. In DNA form, the CDR3 reads TGTGCCAGCAGACCCAAACCCGTGAACACCGGGGAGCTGTTTTTT. Translated, it gives CASRPKPVNTGELFF.

The chain employs TRBV9 and TRBJ2-7; no clear D. The germline gives CDR1 SGDLS, CDR2 YYNGEE. This CDR3 has 16 amino acids. V lost 4 bases and J lost 3, with 20 bases in between. CDR3 residues: CASSTRSNSLLYEQYF. CDR3 coding DNA: TGTGCCAGCAGCACCCGCAGCAACTCACTCCTCTACGAGCAGTACTTC.

This chain's CDR3 is CASSVGHEQFF. As DNA, the CDR3 is TGCGCCAGCAGCGTCGGACATGAGCAGTTCTTC. The chain recombines TRBV4-1 with TRBJ2-1; D is unresolved. This CDR3 comprises 11 residues. Trimming took off 5 bases at V and 8 bases at J, with 7 bases between the two ends. Germline assignment: CDR1 MGHRA and CDR2 YSYEKL.

This chain connects TRBV6-1 to TRBJ1-1, with 9 bases aligning to TRBD1. The V segment lost 7 bases and the J segment 5 bases; nucleotides outside the gene matches: 8. The germline CDR1 and CDR2 sequences are MNHNS and SASEGT. The CDR3 contains 14 residues. The CDR3 spells CASTEDRGGTEAFF. The DNA for the CDR3 is TGTGCCAGCACCGAGGACAGGGGAGGTACTGAAGCTTTCTTT.

This sequence joins TRBV7-2 and TRBJ2-5; tentatively, D is TRBD2 (5 bases). CDR1 SGHTA and CDR2 FQGNSA come from the germline V gene. The CDR3 totals 15 residues. The V end was cut by 6 bases, the J end by 4 bases, with 18 bases between. Here the CDR3 DNA reads TGTGCCAGCAGTCCACCGGGGAGCGGAGGAGAGACCCAGTACTTC. Translating gives CASSPPGSGGETQYF.